Given below is one T cell receptor (beta chain) in context. Its matching antigen is unknown. The sample belongs to a study of cytomegalovirus exposure and HLA in healthy donors. Notes on the study in general: With later analysis, a missense DCLRE1C variant became linked to TCR beta V- and J-gene trimming.

Primers for the PCR totalled 60 Vbeta and 13 Jbeta. In the original processing: The count from a later analysis was tens of millions of unique TCR beta chains, 9 million to 12 million of them shared. Generated by immunoSEQ multiplex PCR, the TCRdb table keeps only in-frame clones and is missing some. V and J calls and clone size follow that table, whereas D and trimming were derived from the DNA. This table has 95,000 to 150,000 clones, around 86% appearing once. This sequence originates from a woman between 40 and 55 years old in good health and CMV-seronegative. Material: PBMCs.

The CDR3 reads CASSETVLYSNQPQHF. The CDR3 DNA reads as TGCGCCAGCAGTGAGACAGTCCTCTATAGCAATCAGCCCCAGCATTTT. The chain combines TRBV10-2 with TRBJ1-5, with D uncertain. The length of the CDR3 is 16 residues. Trimming removed 2 bases at V and 0 bases at J, with 11 bases between. CDR1 and CDR2 from the germline V gene are WSHSY and SAAADI.